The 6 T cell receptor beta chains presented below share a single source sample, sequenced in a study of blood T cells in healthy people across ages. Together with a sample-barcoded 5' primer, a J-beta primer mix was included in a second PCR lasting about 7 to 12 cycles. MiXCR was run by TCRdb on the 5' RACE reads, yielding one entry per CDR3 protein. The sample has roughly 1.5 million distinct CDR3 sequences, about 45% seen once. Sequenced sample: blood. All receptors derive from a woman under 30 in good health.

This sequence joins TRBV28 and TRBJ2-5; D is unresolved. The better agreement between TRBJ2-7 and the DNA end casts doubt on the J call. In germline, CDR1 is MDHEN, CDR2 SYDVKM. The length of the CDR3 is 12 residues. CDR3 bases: TGTGCCAGCACGATGTCAGGCTACGAGCAGTACTTC. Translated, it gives CASTMSGYEQYF.

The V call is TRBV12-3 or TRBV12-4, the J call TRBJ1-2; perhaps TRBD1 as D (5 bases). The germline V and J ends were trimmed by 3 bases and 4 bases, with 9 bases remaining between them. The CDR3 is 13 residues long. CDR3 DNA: TGTGCCAGCAGTTTTCGGGGCCTCTATGGCTACACCTTC. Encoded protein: CASSFRGLYGYTF.

The CDR3 protein is CASSLELAGVGGTQYF. The CDR3, as DNA: TGTGCCAGCAGCTTAGAACTAGCGGGAGTCGGGGGGACCCAGTACTTC. The chain has TRBV7-2 and TRBJ2-4, with 11 bases fitting TRBD2. The J call may be wrong; the DNA end is better matched by TRBJ2-5. This CDR3 comprises 16 residues. The germline V gene has CDR1 SGHTA and CDR2 FQGNSA.

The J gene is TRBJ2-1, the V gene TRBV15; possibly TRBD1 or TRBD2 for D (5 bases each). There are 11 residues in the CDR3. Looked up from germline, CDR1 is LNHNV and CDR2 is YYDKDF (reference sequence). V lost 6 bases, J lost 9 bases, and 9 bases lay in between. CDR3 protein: CATSHGGEQFF. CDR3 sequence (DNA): TGTGCCACCAGTCATGGGGGTGAGCAGTTCTTC.

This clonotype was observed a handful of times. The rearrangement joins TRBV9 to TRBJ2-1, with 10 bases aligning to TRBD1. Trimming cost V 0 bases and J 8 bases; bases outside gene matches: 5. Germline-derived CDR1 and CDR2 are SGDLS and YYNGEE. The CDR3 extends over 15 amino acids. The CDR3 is CASSVGGTGDYEQFF. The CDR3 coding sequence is TGTGCCAGCAGCGTAGGCGGGACAGGGGATTATGAGCAGTTCTTC.

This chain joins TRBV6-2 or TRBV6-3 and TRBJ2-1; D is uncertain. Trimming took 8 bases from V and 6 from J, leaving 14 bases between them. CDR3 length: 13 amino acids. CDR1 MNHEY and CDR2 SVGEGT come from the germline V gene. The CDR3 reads CASVVGYGNEQFF. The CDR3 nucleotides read TGTGCCAGCGTCGTGGGGTACGGCAATGAGCAGTTCTTC.